This TCR beta chain was profiled in a study of response to subunit inactivated influenza vaccine. Via MiXCR, TCRdb re-called the RT-PCR reads, giving one row per CDR3 protein. The table has 550,000 to 800,000 distinct CDR3 sequences, about 15% seen once. The CDR3 is 15 amino acids. Germline V gene lookup returns CDR1 MNHEY and CDR2 SMNVEV (reference sequence). The germline V and J ends were trimmed by 1 base and 9 bases, with 16 bases remaining between them. J is TRBJ2-1 and V is TRBV27, with D perhaps assigned TRBD1 or TRBD2 (5 bases each). Source: PBMCs from blood, taken 14 to 15 days before vaccination. This sequence was found in a middle-aged man who received an inactivated influenza vaccine. CDR3 loop: CASSLLWGTPSEQFF. As DNA, the CDR3 is TGTGCCAGCAGTTTATTGTGGGGGACCCCAAGTGAGCAGTTCTTC.